The present T cell receptor beta chain was sequenced within a study of T cell responses to AZD1222 COVID-19 vaccine (dated by TCRdb to 2020 to 2023). About the study as a whole: TCR sequencing covered fewer than 250 trial participants: 207 given two doses of AZD1222 and 26 given two doses of MenACWY control vaccine. Trial participants were enrolled by age into 18-55, 56-69 and 70-plus year subgroups, with around 150, 28 and 57 TCR-sequenced participants respectively. General findings and caveats noted by the study authors: Conclusions about previously exposed vaccinees were limited because only a handful of AZD1222 recipients were SARS-CoV-2 seropositive at baseline. The 56-69-year group was small, and its depth increase did not reach significance, likely because of low power. Reportedly, close to half of the unique spike-specific TCRs recognized epitopes lying outside the regions that are mutated in the B.1.351 and B.1.1.7 variants. After two AZD1222 doses, both the breadth and the depth of spike-specific TCRs were significantly higher than at day 0 and than in MenACWY recipients. The whole spike protein was spanned by vaccine-associated CD4 TCRs, and dominant responses were seen in regions 160-218 and 743-854. Because no day 14 peak-response samples were available, the repertoires could be characterized only after the peak T cell response. Most participants were white British and females outnumbered males, and the authors suggested that clonal diversity may have been underestimated.

Trimming removed 0 bases from V and 0 bases from J, leaving 9 bases between the germline ends. As encoded in the germline V gene (reference sequence), CDR1 is GTSNPN while CDR2 is SVGIG. Inclusive of the bounding cysteine and phenylalanine, the CDR3 is 15 residues long. Here the CDR3 DNA is all that survives: 45 bases in frame from base 1. Per the publication, the time point label means: about 28 days (+/-7) after the second vaccine dose. AZD1222 recipients whose second dose came at about 4 weeks and those whose second dose came at about 12 weeks were combined into one group, since spike-specific TCR depth and breadth did not differ between the two schedules. Vaccinee samples were obtained from the UK trials COV001 and COV002, which included a single-blind randomized controlled phase 2/3 trial of AZD1222 (ChAdOx1 nCoV-19) in healthy adults. For TCRbeta chain sequencing, PBMC samples were collected from trial participants at day 0 and at day 28 after the second dose.

The CDR3 regions of human TCRbeta chains were analyzed by immunosequencing. In the authors' own workflow: TCRs in the repertoires were matched against a reference library of SARS-CoV-2-specific TCRs that had been generated with the MIRA antigen-specificity platform. Breadth meant the fraction of unique TCRs that were SARS-CoV-2-associated, whereas depth meant the fraction of total T cells that were SARS-CoV-2-associated. Each spike-specific TCR was assigned to its reactive spike region and to a CD4 or CD8 class using the MIRA data. Log10-transformed breadth and depth values were compared by one-way ANOVA with Sidak's multiple comparisons tests. TCRdb stores this immuneACCESS table with in-frame sequences only. Part of the clones is absent; in the studies checked, under half of the shortfall reflects unresolved V genes, and no reason is known for the rest. The DNA gave D and trimming, while V, J and clone size come from that table. Present in this sample are roughly 99,000 clones, just over 90% of which were seen just once. The ten top clones hold roughly 6.2% of the sample.

This clone was seen once. Which antigen it targets is not known. There are no base qualities to consult, and no much larger clone falls within one base. The origin of this receptor is an adult who received the AZD1222 COVID-19 vaccine. This sample comprised peripheral blood, obtained 28 days after the second AZD1222 dose. The sequence joins TRBV30 to TRBJ1-5; the D gene cannot be resolved reliably. The CDR3 in this case is CAWSVGKYSNQPQHF. The nucleotide sequence is given as TGTGCCTGGAGTGTGGGGAAATATAGCAATCAGCCCCAGCATTTT.